This T cell receptor beta chain derives from a study of blood T cells in healthy people across ages. Whole-study results and caveats: Naive CD4+ cells and diversity were both higher in long-lived donors than in aged donors. Possibly confounding the expanded clonotype changes was the fact that donor CMV status was unknown. The diversity estimates, figures obtained from one million T cells, were considered underestimates.

Points on this clonotype: Its antigen is currently unknown.

CDR1 is SEHNR and CDR2 is FQNEAQ in the germline V gene (reference sequence). This CDR3 region has 16 residues. V was clipped by 2 bases and J by 3 bases, with 17 bases between them. The use of a sample-barcoded 5' primer and a J-beta primer mix characterized a second PCR of roughly 6 to 12 cycles. Each cDNA molecule, via a template-switch adaptor with 12 random nucleotides, was tagged. MiXCR, run by TCRdb on the 5' RACE reads, gives a single entry per CDR3 protein. Found here are about 830,000 distinct CDR3 sequences, around 62% of them singletons; the top ten hold roughly 26%. The clonotype comes from a man aged 30 to 45 in good health. Sequences were obtained from blood. V is TRBV7-9 and J is TRBJ2-7; perhaps TRBD1 as D (6 bases). For the CDR3, the DNA is TGTGCCAGCAGCTTAAAACGGGACATAATTAACTACGAGCAGTACTTC. This sequence encodes CASSLKRDIINYEQYF.